The 2 T cell receptor beta chains listed next were all sequenced from one sample in a study of shared clonotypes between healthy human individuals. Sequenced by immunoSEQ multiplex PCR; TCRdb stores in-frame clones only, minus some. Here the sample spans fewer than 350,000 clones, around 87% being singletons. The specimen sequenced was memory CD8+ T cells sorted from blood. The subset denotes: CD45RO+ cells pooled with CCR7-negative TemRA cells. The receptors originated from a young man in good health.

The chain employs TRBV5-1 and TRBJ2-3; the D gene is possibly TRBD2 (5 bases). Trimming took 0 bases from V and 4 from J, leaving 12 bases between them. The CDR3 runs 15 residues. From germline, CDR1 is SGHRS and CDR2 YFSETQ. This CDR3 reads CASSLGGSYADTQYF. The CDR3 DNA reads TGCGCCAGCAGCTTGGGAGGGAGTTACGCAGATACGCAGTATTTT.

This clone occurred once. Other nucleotide sequences in the sample specify the same CDR3. The V call is TRBV29-1, the J call TRBJ1-2; D is unresolved. CDR3 length: 12 residues. The V gene's germline CDR1 is SQVTM and CDR2 ANQGSEA. Deletions cut 4 bases from V and 5 bases from J, with 11 bases between. This CDR3 reads CSVAVLGYGYTF. The DNA of the CDR3 is TGCAGCGTTGCCGTTCTTGGGTATGGCTACACCTTC.